The 8 T cell receptor beta chains below were found in one sample sequenced in a study of blood T cell repertoires in COVID-19. The protocol was immunoSEQ multiplex PCR, while the TCRdb copy is restricted to in-frame clones and leaves out a portion. The sample contains about 240,000 clones, roughly four fifths of which appear only once. Sequenced sample: peripheral blood. Receptor source: a woman between 70 and 85 years old with acute or convalescent COVID-19.

J is TRBJ2-1 and V is TRBV2; no definite D call. This CDR3 region has 12 residues. Trimming took off 2 bases at V and 4 bases at J, with 3 bases between the two ends. Looked up from germline, CDR1 is SNHLY and CDR2 is FYNNEI. The CDR3 nucleotides read TGTGCCAGCAGTGAACAATACAATGAGCAGTTCTTC. This sequence encodes CASSEQYNEQFF.

The chain joins TRBV28 to TRBJ1-2; D is uncertain. The V gene lost 7 bases and the J gene lost 4 bases, with 16 bases spanning the gap. The length of the CDR3 is 14 residues. The germline CDR1 and CDR2 sequences are MDHEN and SYDVKM. In DNA form, the CDR3 reads TGTGCCAGCATTCTTACCGGGAGTCCCTATGGCTACACCTTC. Residues: CASILTGSPYGYTF.

The J gene is TRBJ1-2, the V gene TRBV28; D ambiguous. In germline, CDR1 is MDHEN, CDR2 SYDVKM. CDR3 size: 17 residues. With 6 bases removed from V and 7 bases from J, the gap between germline ends came to 27 bases. The chain's CDR3 is CASSPRILLIGGFGYTF. CDR3 nucleotide sequence: TGTGCCAGCAGCCCGCGCATCCTCCTCATCGGAGGATTTGGCTACACCTTC.

In this sample, this clone turned up a few times. This sequence joins TRBV27 and TRBJ1-3; D ambiguous. Germline V gives CDR1 MNHEY, CDR2 SMNVEV (reference sequence). The CDR3 spans 18 residues. V shed 5 bases and J shed 0 bases, with 20 bases lying between them. CDR3 bases: TGTGCCAGCAGTCGCCGGGGTGGGAACTACGACTCTGGAAACACCATATATTTT. Translated, it gives CASSRRGGNYDSGNTIYF.

V gene TRBV3-1 (or the pseudogene TRBV3-2) combines with J gene TRBJ1-2; 7 bases fit TRBD1. The junction had 4 bases not matched to a gene; V was cut back by 0 bases and J by 3 bases. The CDR3 contains 15 residues. The germline V gene encodes CDR1 LGHDT and CDR2 YNNKEL (reference sequence). CDR3 nucleotide sequence: TGTGCCAGCAGCCAAGAAACAGGGGTATACTATGGCTACACCTTC. Translated, it gives CASSQETGVYYGYTF.

The V call is TRBV9, the J call TRBJ2-3; possible D gene TRBD2, 5 bases. The CDR3 runs to 18 residues. The V and J ends lost 2 bases and 0 bases respectively, with 19 bases between them. Germline V gene lookup returns CDR1 SGDLS and CDR2 YYNGEE. The DNA for the CDR3 is TGTGCCAGCAGCGTCTTAGGAGGACTTTTTACTAGCACAGATACGCAGTATTTT. Amino acid sequence: CASSVLGGLFTSTDTQYF.

On this clone: At the DNA level, this CDR3 is encoded by other sequences in the same sample as well. The chain recombines TRBV18 with TRBJ1-1, with 7 nucleotides matching TRBD1. V was clipped by 2 bases and J by 3 bases; unmatched bases: 0. Germline CDR1 and CDR2: KGHSH and LQKENI. CDR3 length: 13 residues. CDR3 DNA: TGTGCCAGCTCACCAGGACAGGACACTGAAGCTTTCTTT. As protein: CASSPGQDTEAFF.

J is TRBJ1-5 and V is TRBV6-1, with 8 bases aligning to TRBD1. Germline trimming cut 6 bases from V and 7 bases from J; bases unmatched to any gene: 8. CDR3 size: 14 residues. The germline V gene has CDR1 MNHNS and CDR2 SASEGT. CDR3 in amino acids: CASRPGQGGQPQHF. CDR3 nucleotide sequence: TGTGCCAGCAGGCCCGGACAGGGAGGACAGCCCCAGCATTTT.